Below are 21 T cell receptor beta chains sequenced from a single sample in a study of spatial heterogeneity in lung cancer. MiXCR was run by TCRdb on the 5' RACE reads, yielding one entry per CDR3 protein. Of about 14,000 distinct CDR3 sequences listed, 10% are singletons. Specified time point: sample taken at primary tumor resection. Whole RNA, isolated from tumor, nontumor lung or frozen PBMC, was sequenced without prior sorting. Specimen: PBMCs, collected at surgery. These receptors were taken from a male donor with early-stage non-small cell lung cancer.

This clonotype counts as medium-sized. The rearrangement joins TRBV25-1 to TRBJ1-3; 9 bases map to TRBD1. In germline, CDR1 is MGHDK, CDR2 SYGVNS. J lost 1 base, V lost 6 bases, and 1 base had no gene match. The CDR3 covers 14 residues. DNA for the CDR3: TGTGCCAGCAGGGACAGGGGATCTGGAAACACCATATATTTT. The encoded protein is CASRDRGSGNTIYF.

In its sample, this clonotype was seen many times. This rearrangement joins TRBV27 to TRBJ2-3; the D gene is possibly TRBD1 (5 bases). V was shortened by 0 bases and J by 9 bases, with 13 bases between the two germline ends. This CDR3 is built from 14 residues. The germline gives CDR1 MNHEY, CDR2 SMNVEV (reference sequence). The CDR3 DNA reads as TGTGCCAGCAGTTTATCGTCCCAGGCAGGGACGCAGTATTTT. Its protein product is CASSLSSQAGTQYF.

This clonotype was seen a handful of times. The chain couples TRBV29-1 to TRBJ2-7, with D perhaps TRBD2 (7 bases). Trimming took off 7 bases at V and 5 bases at J, with 12 bases between the two ends. The CDR3 runs 11 residues. Germline V gene sequence: CDR1 SQVTM, CDR2 ANQGSEA. CDR3 DNA sequence: TGCAGCGCTGGGGGGGGCCACGAGCAGTACTTC. As protein: CSAGGGHEQYF.

This clonotype came up many times. The V call is TRBV7-9, the J call TRBJ2-4; D is possibly TRBD2 (6 bases). CDR1 and CDR2 (germline): SEHNR, FQNEAQ (reference sequence). Between the trimmed V and J ends, which lost 4 bases and 5 bases, there was a span of 12 bases. This CDR3 is built from 14 residues. The CDR3 spells CASSSPGVENIQYF. CDR3 nucleotides: TGTGCCAGCAGCTCCCCGGGGGTTGAAAACATTCAGTACTTC.

This clonotype was picked up many times. This chain connects TRBV7-7 to TRBJ2-1, with TRBD2 matching 12 bases. The CDR3 contains 15 residues. V lost 5 bases to trimming and J lost 6 bases; unmatched junction nucleotides: 5. Per germline, CDR1 SSHAT and CDR2 FNYEAQ (reference sequence). CDR3 region: CASSPLAGGSNEQFF. The CDR3 bases are TGTGCCAGCAGCCCACTAGCGGGGGGATCCAATGAGCAGTTCTTC.

This clonotype was seen ten or more times. The chain is built from TRBV20-1 and TRBJ2-1; the D is unclear. The germline V gene encodes CDR1 DFQATT and CDR2 SNEGSKA (reference sequence). CDR3 length: 13 residues. Trimming took off 6 bases at V and 6 bases at J, with 15 bases between the two ends. CDR3 DNA: TGCAGTGCCGTTCCTCGGCCGGTCAATGAGCAGTTCTTC. Translation: CSAVPRPVNEQFF.

This clonotype was counted at least ten times. The rearrangement joins TRBV10-1 to TRBJ2-3; D call uncertain. V lost 8 bases and J 1 base, leaving 4 bases between the germline ends. There are 11 residues in the CDR3. Germline V gives CDR1 WNHNN, CDR2 SYGVQD (reference sequence). CDR3 nucleotide sequence: TGCGCCAGCGGAGGCACAGATACGCAGTATTTT. Protein: CASGGTDTQYF.

Many counts were recorded for this clonotype. The gene calls are TRBV7-3 and TRBJ2-3; 9 bases map to TRBD2. This CDR3 has 15 amino acids. The V gene's germline CDR1 is SGHTA and CDR2 FQGTGA. The junction had 5 bases not matched to a gene; V was cut back by 5 bases and J by 2 bases. The CDR3 sequence: CASSQLAGFTDTQYF. The CDR3 region has the DNA TGTGCCAGCAGCCAACTAGCGGGTTTCACAGATACGCAGTATTTT.

This clonotype was observed many times. The DNA is omitted, as the CDR3 cannot be located on it reliably, and the CDR3 follows TCRdb's listing. V usage is TRBV23-1 and J usage is TRBJ1-4; the listed D gene, TRBD1, was not tested against the DNA. TRBV23-1 is identified as an open reading frame with a role that is uncertain. The CDR3 region is 18 residues in length, termini included. The CDR3 here is CASSKSPPDRGRVKNCFF.

This clonotype came up many times. The J gene is TRBJ2-1, the V gene TRBV7-8, with D maybe TRBD2 (6 bases). Germline-derived CDR1 and CDR2 are SGHVS and FQNEAQ. The CDR3 is 14 amino acids. Trimming left V 7 bases short and J 4 bases short, with 14 bases between. CDR3 protein: CASNPRGSYNEQFF. The CDR3 nucleotides read TGTGCCAGCAACCCCCGGGGGAGTTACAATGAGCAGTTCTTC.

This clonotype has at least ten counts. The V call is TRBV3-1, the J call TRBJ2-1, with D perhaps matching TRBD1 or TRBD2 (6 bases each). From germline, CDR1 is LGHDT and CDR2 YNNKEL (reference sequence). Deletions cut 2 bases from V and 7 bases from J, with 12 bases between. This CDR3 is 14 amino acids long. The CDR3 region has the DNA TGTGCCAGCAGCCAAAATAGGAGGGGGAATGAGCAGTTCTTC. It translates to CASSQNRRGNEQFF.

In this sample, this clonotype turned up many times. The rearrangement joins TRBV5-1 to TRBJ1-1, with 8 bases matching TRBD1. With 0 bases clipped from V and 0 bases from J, the junction kept 7 bases outside the gene matches. Per the germline V gene, CDR1 is SGHRS and CDR2 is YFSETQ. The CDR3 is made up of 17 amino acids. The CDR3 DNA reads as TGCGCCAGCAGCTTGGGGGGGACAGGCGGCATGAACACTGAAGCTTTCTTT. Translation: CASSLGGTGGMNTEAFF. Full variable domain (rest looked up from reference TRBV5-1 and TRBJ1-1): KAGVTQTPRYLIKTRGQQVTLSCSPISGHRSVSWYQQTPGQGLQFLFEYFSETQRNKGNFPGRFSGRQFSNSRSEMNVSTLELGDSALYLCASSLGGTGGMNTEAFFGQGTRLTVV.

This clonotype was seen ten or more times. The chain is built from TRBV10-3 and TRBJ1-3; D gene uncertain. This CDR3 contains 15 residues. Germline CDR1 ENHRY, CDR2 SYGVKD. V was pared by 7 bases and J by 2 bases, with 15 bases between. CDR3 nucleotide sequence: TGTGCCATCACCCCGACAATAGGTGCTGGAAACACCATATATTTT. Residues: CAITPTIGAGNTIYF.

In its sample, this clonotype is medium-sized. The V call is TRBV6-5, the J call TRBJ2-5; D remains ambiguous. The CDR3 covers 13 residues. V lost 0 bases to trimming and J lost 8 bases, with 10 bases between them. Germline CDR1 reads MNHEY; CDR2 reads SVGAGI. CDR3 DNA: TGTGCCAGCAGTTACTCGATAGGTCAAACCCAGTACTTC. Its translation is CASSYSIGQTQYF.

This clonotype was found many times. J is TRBJ2-5 and V is TRBV2, with a weak D call TRBD2 (6 bases). V was shortened by 6 bases and J by 7 bases, with 15 bases between the two germline ends. Germline lookup yields CDR1 SNHLY and CDR2 FYNNEI. This CDR3 comprises 13 residues. CDR3 loop: CASRSGLEATQYF. CDR3 in DNA: TGTGCCAGCAGATCGGGACTGGAAGCGACCCAGTACTTC.

In this sample, this clonotype is medium-sized. This sequence joins TRBV10-3 and TRBJ2-6; 9 bases align to TRBD1. V was pared by 6 bases and J by 0 bases, with 12 bases of the junction left unmatched. Germline loops: CDR1 ENHRY, CDR2 SYGVKD. This CDR3 contains 19 residues. The CDR3 coding sequence is TGTGCCATCAGCGACGAAGGGACAGGGACGTACTCTGGGGCCAACGTCCTGACTTTC. It specifies CAISDEGTGTYSGANVLTF.

This clonotype was seen more than once but under ten times. The rearrangement joins TRBV4-1 to TRBJ2-3; the D is unclear. V was shortened by 1 base and J by 2 bases, with 7 bases between the two germline ends. The CDR3 is made up of 14 amino acids. The V gene's germline CDR1 is MGHRA and CDR2 YSYEKL. This CDR3 reads CASSQGISTDTQYF. Written as DNA, the CDR3 is TGCGCCAGCAGCCAAGGGATATCCACAGATACGCAGTATTTT.

J is TRBJ1-2 and V is TRBV28; the D gene is possibly TRBD1 (5 bases). The CDR3 totals 12 residues. V shed 7 bases and J shed 7 bases, with 13 bases lying between them. Germline V CDR1 and CDR2: MDHEN, SYDVKM. This CDR3 reads CASKVVRGGYTF. The CDR3 DNA reads as TGTGCCAGCAAAGTTGTGAGGGGTGGCTACACCTTC.

This clonotype was seen ten or more times. The chain carries TRBV27 and TRBJ1-5; 7 bases line up with TRBD1. The J segment lost 0 bases and the V segment lost 4 bases, leaving 3 bases of the junction unmatched. CDR3 length equals 15 residues. Germline V gives CDR1 MNHEY, CDR2 SMNVEV (reference sequence). CDR3 nucleotides: TGTGCCAGCAGTTGGGGGACAGATAGCAATCAGCCCCAGCATTTT. Residues: CASSWGTDSNQPQHF.

This clonotype was picked up many times. The V call is TRBV28, the J call TRBJ1-3; no reliable D call. CDR1 is MDHEN and CDR2 is SYDVKM in the germline V gene. The V and J ends lost 5 bases and 8 bases respectively, with 19 bases between them. There are 15 residues in the CDR3. The CDR3 sequence is CASSPSGPRADTIYF. The CDR3 DNA reads TGTGCCAGCAGTCCGAGCGGACCCCGTGCGGACACCATATATTTT.

Ten or more counts support this clonotype. The rearrangement links TRBV28 to TRBJ1-5; unclear D gene. The germline V gene has CDR1 MDHEN and CDR2 SYDVKM. V was trimmed by 5 bases and J by 5 bases, leaving 19 bases between them. The CDR3 has 16 amino acids. The CDR3 DNA is TGTGCCAGCAGTCAAAGTCAGATCGACTACTATCAGCCCCAGCATTTT. Residues: CASSQSQIDYYQPQHF. Based on the CDR3 plus reference TRBV28 and TRBJ1-5, the full variable domain is DVKVTQSSRYLVKRTGEKVFLECVQDMDHENMFWYRQDPGLGLRLIYFSYDVKMKEKGDIPEGYSVSREKKERFSLILESASTNQTSMYLCASSQSQIDYYQPQHFGDGTRLSIL.